One and the same sample provided the 18 T cell receptor beta chains below, sequenced in a study of cytomegalovirus exposure and HLA in healthy donors. Primers: 60 Vbeta forward and 13 Jbeta reverse. Data came from immunoSEQ multiplex PCR; TCRdb stores just in-frame clones and leaves some out. This sample carries 75,000 to 100,000 clones, around 71% of them seen once, and the ten largest clones take about 8%. Sequencing used PBMCs. The receptors stem from a man in his sixties in good health and CMV-seronegative.

The chain uses TRBV5-1 and TRBJ2-1, with 11 bases identical to TRBD1. J was trimmed by 10 bases and V by 3 bases; bases with no gene match: 6. Germline assignment: CDR1 SGHRS and CDR2 YFSETQ. CDR3 length: 14 amino acids. For the CDR3, the DNA is TGCGCCAGCAGCTCTGGACAGGGGGCGGGGGAGCAGTTCTTC. This codes for CASSSGQGAGEQFF.

The CDR3 region has the DNA TGTGCCAGCAGCTCCGCGGGGAGCTCTAACTATGGCTACACCTTC. Protein: CASSSAGSSNYGYTF. This chain links TRBV11-2 with TRBJ1-2; D gene unclear. Germline V gives CDR1 SGHAT, CDR2 FQNNGV. V lost 4 bases and J lost 0, with 12 bases in between. The CDR3 has 15 residues.

The CDR3 region is CASSPGLAGKGEFF. CDR3 DNA sequence: TGTGCCAGCAGTCCGGGACTAGCGGGAAAGGGGGAGTTCTTC. This chain uses TRBV2 with TRBJ2-1, with 13 bases fitting TRBD2. V trimming: 5 bases; J trimming: 14 bases; junction bases outside the gene matches: 9. CDR1 and CDR2 from the germline V gene are SNHLY and FYNNEI. The CDR3 runs to 14 residues.

The rearrangement joins TRBV5-1 to TRBJ2-7, with TRBD2 matching 8 bases. V shed 0 bases and J 5 bases; nucleotides not matched to a gene: 1. This CDR3 region has 13 residues. Germline V lookup: CDR1 SGHRS, CDR2 YFSETQ. CDR3 coding DNA: TGCGCCAGCAGCTTGGTACTAGCGGACGAGCAGTACTTC. Its translation: CASSLVLADEQYF.

The chain couples TRBV19 to TRBJ1-5; 9 positions agree with TRBD1. This CDR3 has 15 residues. Germline V CDR1 and CDR2: LNHDA, SQIVND (reference sequence). V shed 4 bases, J shed 5 bases, and the junction held 6 bases outside the gene matches. The CDR3 spells CASSKRDRDDQPQHF. The CDR3 DNA is TGTGCCAGTAGTAAACGGGACAGGGACGATCAGCCCCAGCATTTT.

This clone occurred once. The chain uses TRBV21-1 and TRBJ1-4. TRBV21-1 is listed as a pseudogene. The CDR3 has 14 amino acids. The CDR3 DNA follows: TGTGCCAGCAGCATCGTTGCAACTAATGAAAAACTGTTTTTT. Translation gives CASSIVATNEKLFF.

The chain is built from TRBV5-4 and TRBJ2-5; TRBD1 matches 7 bases. The CDR3 spans 14 residues. V lost 2 bases, J lost 3 bases, and 4 bases stayed unmatched. Per the germline V gene, CDR1 is SGHNT and CDR2 is YYREEE (reference sequence). DNA for the CDR3: TGTGCCAGCAGCTTACGGGACAGTGAAGAGACCCAGTACTTC. This encodes CASSLRDSEETQYF.

The J gene is TRBJ2-5, the V gene TRBV5-4; 9 positions match TRBD2. Unmatched junction bases numbered 7, after V lost 0 bases and J lost 4 bases. Germline loops: CDR1 SGHNT, CDR2 YYREEE (reference sequence). This CDR3 contains 16 residues. For the CDR3, the DNA is TGTGCCAGCAGCTTGGCGGCGGGCGGGGGGGTAGAGACCCAGTACTTC. Protein product: CASSLAAGGGVETQYF.

The J gene is TRBJ2-3, the V gene TRBV5-4; 10 bases line up with TRBD1. Per the germline V gene, CDR1 is SGHNT and CDR2 is YYREEE (reference sequence). The V segment lost 3 bases and the J segment 4 bases; nucleotides outside the gene matches: 8. The CDR3 has 16 amino acids. The CDR3 protein is CASSYPGQGFSDTQYF. In nucleotides, the CDR3 is TGTGCCAGCAGCTACCCGGGACAGGGGTTCTCAGATACGCAGTATTTT.

This clone was seen only a few times. The V call is TRBV19, the J call TRBJ2-1; 12 nucleotides agree with TRBD2. Per the germline V gene, CDR1 is LNHDA and CDR2 is SQIVND (reference sequence). The junction had 14 bases not matched to a gene; V was cut back by 1 base and J by 7 bases. This CDR3 region has 19 residues. The CDR3 region has the DNA TGTGCCAGTAGTATAGTGGCTAGCGGGAGGGGAGGAAGGGAAAATGAGCAGTTCTTC. The encoded protein is CASSIVASGRGGRENEQFF.

The CDR3, as DNA: TGCGCCAGCAGCGGGGGGACTGGGAACACTGAAGCTTTCTTT. Its translation: CASSGGTGNTEAFF. The rearrangement links TRBV5-1 to TRBJ1-1, with D possibly matching TRBD1 (5 bases). The CDR3 length is 14 residues. Per the germline V gene, CDR1 is SGHRS and CDR2 is YFSETQ. Trimming took off 4 bases at V and 1 base at J, with 11 bases between the two ends.

In this sample, this clone turned up a few times. The CDR3 DNA reads as TGTGCCAGTAGGGACAACACGGGTGAAAAACTGTTTTTT. As protein: CASRDNTGEKLFF. V and J are TRBV19 and TRBJ1-4, with TRBD1 as a possible D gene (5 bases). The CDR3 has 13 amino acids. The V end was cut by 6 bases, the J end by 7 bases, with 12 bases between. Germline CDR1 reads LNHDA; CDR2 reads SQIVND (reference sequence).

The rearrangement uses TRBV5-1 and TRBJ1-2; 7 bases agree with TRBD1. The CDR3 loop spans 14 amino acids. The trim removed 4 bases at V and 8 bases at J, leaving 11 bases unmatched. CDR1 and CDR2 (germline): SGHRS, YFSETQ. Here the CDR3 reads CASSETGDVWGYTF. The CDR3 bases are TGCGCCAGCAGCGAAACAGGGGATGTATGGGGCTACACCTTC. The full variable domain, with the rest looked up from reference TRBV5-1 and TRBJ1-2, is KAGVTQTPRYLIKTRGQQVTLSCSPISGHRSVSWYQQTPGQGLQFLFEYFSETQRNKGNFPGRFSGRQFSNSRSEMNVSTLELGDSALYLCASSETGDVWGYTFGSGTRLTVV.

The sample holds a few counts of this clone. The chain couples TRBV11-3 to TRBJ2-1; D call uncertain. From germline, CDR1 is SGHNT and CDR2 YENEEA. The ends were cut back, 1 base at V and 8 bases at J, with 12 bases in the middle. This CDR3 contains 14 residues. The CDR3: CASSLARSSDEQFF. DNA for the CDR3: TGTGCCAGCAGCTTAGCTAGGTCTTCCGATGAGCAGTTCTTC. Filled out from reference TRBV11-3 and TRBJ2-1, the complete variable domain reads EAGVVQSPRYKIIEKKQPVAFWCNPISGHNTLYWYLQNLGQGPELLIRYENEEAVDDSQLPKDRFSAERLKGVDSTLKIQPAELGDSAVYLCASSLARSSDEQFFGPGTRLTVL.

This chain links TRBV6-6 with TRBJ2-5; 8 positions agree with TRBD2. Germline values: CDR1 MNHNY, CDR2 SVGAGI (reference sequence). The V gene end was trimmed by 6 bases and the J gene end by 12 bases; junction bases not matched to a gene: 12. This CDR3 comprises 13 residues. The CDR3 DNA sequence: TGTGCCAGCAGCCAAAATGTGCGGGGGGTAAAGTACTTC. Translation gives CASSQNVRGVKYF.

The chain carries TRBV5-1 and TRBJ2-1; weak D call: TRBD2 (6 bases). Trimming shortened V by 4 bases and J by 4 bases, and 18 bases separated the two germline ends. Germline CDR1 is SGHRS and CDR2 is YFSETQ. The CDR3 is 16 amino acids. CDR3 bases: TGCGCCAGCAGCCCAAACCAGGAGGCGGGGTACAATGAGCAGTTCTTC. This translates into CASSPNQEAGYNEQFF.

The V and J genes are TRBV2 and TRBJ2-7; D is possibly TRBD2 (5 bases). Germline V gene sequence: CDR1 SNHLY, CDR2 FYNNEI. V was cut by 6 bases and J by 0 bases, with 12 bases left in between. This CDR3 comprises 14 residues. This chain's CDR3 is CASSWTQSSYEQYF. The CDR3 coding sequence is TGTGCCAGCAGCTGGACTCAAAGCTCCTACGAGCAGTACTTC.

CDR3 DNA: TGCACATTTAACCCCTACCCGGAGGTGAACACTGAAGCTTTCTTT. It translates to CTFNPYPEVNTEAFF. The chain recombines TRBV29-1 with TRBJ1-1; D remains ambiguous. Germline CDR1 is SQVTM and CDR2 is ANQGSEA. The CDR3 runs 15 residues.